This T cell receptor beta chain was sequenced in a study of blood T cell repertoires in COVID-19. On the study more broadly: Some COVID-19 samples were acute and others convalescent; all came from the United States, Italy and Spain. PBMCs, B-cell-depleted T cells, or T cells were the source of the cDNA or gDNA that made up the material.

This clone occurred a few times. Original methodology: Quantification of nucleated cells was approximated via reference gene primer amplification. Assay: immunoSEQ multiplex PCR; the TCRdb copy retains only in-frame clones and omits some. For V, J and clone size, that table is used; D and trimming come from the DNA. Among 70,000 or so clones listed, 80% to 90% were seen once. V gave up 6 bases and J gave up 3 bases; unmatched junction bases: 8. CDR3 length: 15 amino acids. The germline V gene encodes CDR1 SGHTA and CDR2 FQGNSA. This TCR was sampled from a man over 45 with active COVID-19. The sequencing input was peripheral blood. The chain joins TRBV7-2 to TRBJ2-3; TRBD1 matches 8 bases. CDR3 bases: TGTGCCAGCAGTCCGACAGGGGTCAAAACAGATACGCAGTATTTT. It yields the protein CASSPTGVKTDTQYF.